These 3 T cell receptor beta chains share one sample of origin, sequenced in a study of cytomegalovirus exposure and HLA in healthy donors (dated by TCRdb to 2017 to 2019). The method was the immunoSEQ multiplex PCR assay. TCRdb took this table from immuneACCESS and kept in-frame rearrangements with V and J called. Such tables lack part of the clones; where checked against another copy, unresolved V genes explain under half of the gap, and the rest is unexplained. This sample lists 200,000 to 300,000 clones; 80% to 90% were detected once. The ten largest clonotypes hold 2.6% of the sample. Sequencing was done on a sample of PBMCs. These receptors originate from a man aged 18 to 35 in good health and CMV-seronegative.

V gene TRBV28 combines with J gene TRBJ1-5; D not resolved. Trimming took 4 bases from V and 3 from J, leaving 25 bases between them. Germline V gives CDR1 MDHEN, CDR2 SYDVKM. The CDR3 length is 19 residues. The CDR3 region has the DNA TGTGCCAGCAGTTCCCTTGAGTTTGTAGGTAGGCGGGTCAATCAGCCCCAGCATTTT. It translates to CASSSLEFVGRRVNQPQHF.

V gene TRBV5-5 combines with J gene TRBJ1-1, with D possibly being TRBD1 (5 bases). Germline V gene lookup returns CDR1 SGHKS and CDR2 YYEKEE (reference sequence). This CDR3 has 15 residues. V lost 4 bases to trimming and J lost 7 bases, with 20 bases between them. CDR3 in amino acids: CASSPGLEGLLEAFF. The CDR3 DNA reads TGTGCCAGCAGCCCGGGCCTCGAGGGACTACTTGAAGCTTTCTTT.

This rearrangement joins TRBV12-5 to TRBJ1-1; D is unclear. CDR3 size: 10 residues. The V end lost 4 bases, the J end lost 11 bases, and 8 bases lay between the germline ends. CDR1 LGHNT and CDR2 FRNRAP come from the germline V gene. The DNA for the CDR3 is TGTGCTAGTGGTTCCGTGAGGGCTTTCTTT. It yields the protein CASGSVRAFF.